This T cell receptor beta chain was sequenced in a study of T cell responses to AZD1222 COVID-19 vaccine. Findings and limits, study-wide: Spike-specific TCR repertoires showed rising breadth and depth after two AZD1222 doses. CD4 TCRs covered the whole spike, strongest at regions 160-218 and 743-854. Unmutated variant regions reportedly attract nearly half of all spike-specific TCRs.

Comment on this clone: Antigen unknown.

This table comes from immunoSEQ multiplex PCR, and its TCRdb copy is limited to in-frame clones, with some not included. The sample lists about 120,000 clones; about 85% were seen once. The CDR3 has 16 residues. The V and J ends lost 5 bases and 2 bases, in that order; junction bases with no gene match: 6. Germline V gene lookup returns CDR1 SGHDT and CDR2 YYEEEE. The chain has TRBV5-6 and TRBJ1-6; 8 bases line up with TRBD1. This receptor was identified in an adult in good health. The sample was peripheral blood, taken on day 0 of AZD1222 vaccination. CDR3 sequence reads: CASRPGQAAYNSPLHF. The CDR3 region has the DNA TGTGCCAGCAGACCGGGACAGGCGGCCTATAATTCACCCCTCCACTTT.